The TCR beta chain described here comes from a study of cytotoxic CD8 clonotypes in ibrutinib-treated CLL. Study background: Per sample, productive templates averaged about 240,000 and productive rearrangements averaged 94,082.

Produced via immunoSEQ multiplex PCR; TCRdb's table is partial and in-frame only. Altogether tens of thousands of clones are present, 50% to 80% being singletons, with the ten largest covering roughly 21%. Germline loops: CDR1 MNHNS, CDR2 SASEGT. The CDR3 contains 13 residues. V gave up 4 bases and J gave up 3 bases, with 10 bases separating them. Study results and limitations: Rising at ibrutinib response, clonality subsequently fell back toward baseline at progression.

As regards this clone: Its antigen is not known.

The receptor was derived from a human donor with chronic lymphocytic leukemia. The input for sequencing was PBMCs, taken after 24 months of ibrutinib treatment. The chain uses TRBV6-1 and TRBJ2-7; D may be TRBD1 (5 bases). The CDR3 sequence is CASSVGRDYEQYF. CDR3 DNA sequence: TGTGCCAGCAGTGTGGGCAGGGACTACGAGCAGTACTTC.